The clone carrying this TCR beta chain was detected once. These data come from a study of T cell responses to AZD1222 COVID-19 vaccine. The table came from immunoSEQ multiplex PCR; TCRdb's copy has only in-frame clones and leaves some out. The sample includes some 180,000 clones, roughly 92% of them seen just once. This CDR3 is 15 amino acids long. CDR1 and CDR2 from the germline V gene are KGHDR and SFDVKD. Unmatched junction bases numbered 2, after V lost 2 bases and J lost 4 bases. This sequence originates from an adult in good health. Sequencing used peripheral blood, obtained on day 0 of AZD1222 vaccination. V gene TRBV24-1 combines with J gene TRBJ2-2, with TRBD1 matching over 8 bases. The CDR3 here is CATSDSTGATGELFF. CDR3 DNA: TGTGCCACCAGTGATTCGACAGGGGCCACCGGGGAGCTGTTTTTT.